The rows below give T cell receptor beta chains drawn from one sample of a study of blood T cell repertoires in COVID-19. Assay used: immunoSEQ multiplex PCR; TCRdb lists only in-frame clones, some missing. The sample contains about 180,000 clones, approximately 83% of which appear only once. Sequencing used peripheral blood. These receptors were collected from a man between 60 and 75 years old with acute or convalescent COVID-19. Both conserved end residues are part of each CDR3. The D gene is left open where the match is weak. Expanded clones get a size class; other rows say once, few or many, or leave the size out.

-	TRBV5-6	TRBJ2-1	-	TGTGCCAGCAGCTTCGGAACGGGTGAGCAGTTCTTC	CASSFGTGEQFF
-	TRBV5-6	TRBJ1-2	few	TGTGCCAGCAGCGCCGGGTTTAACTATGGCTACACCTTC	CASSAGFNYGYTF
-	TRBV7-3	TRBJ1-3	-	TGTGCCAGCGGGGCAGGGGCTGGAAACACCATATATTTT	CASGAGAGNTIYF
TRBD1	TRBV5-5	TRBJ1-4	-	TGTGCCAGCAGCTTGTTGGGACAGGCAAGGGAAAAACTGTTTTTT	CASSLLGQAREKLFF
-	TRBV6-4	TRBJ1-6	once	TGTGCCAGCAGTATTGACAGAAAGAATTCACCCCTCCACTTT	CASSIDRKNSPLHF
-	TRBV24-1	TRBJ1-2	few	TGTGCCACCAGTGATCCCGGGAGGGAGGATGGCTACACCTTC	CATSDPGREDGYTF
TRBD2	TRBV27	TRBJ2-1	few	TGTGCCAGTTCGACTAGCGGGAGGCTAGGTGAGCAGTTCTTC	CASSTSGRLGEQFF
TRBD1	TRBV3-1/TRBV3-2	TRBJ1-1	-	TGTGCCAGCAGGACACAGGGGGCCTTGAACACTGAAGCTTTCTTT	CASRTQGALNTEAFF
TRBD1	TRBV10-3	TRBJ1-2	-	TGTGCCATTTCCGGGACAGGGGGTGGCTACACCTTC	CAISGTGGGYTF
-	TRBV12-3/TRBV12-4	TRBJ1-1	-	TGTGCCAGCAGTTCAGGACGTGGAAGGGGAGCTTTCTTT	CASSSGRGRGAFF
-	TRBV7-8	TRBJ2-5	-	TGTGCCAGCAGCTTAGGGGGGCAGGGGACCCAGTACTTC	CASSLGGQGTQYF
-	TRBV6-5	TRBJ1-4	-	TGTGCCAGCAGTTACTCCCTCCGGGATAGGGAAGAACTGTTTTTT	CASSYSLRDREELFF
TRBD2	TRBV5-1	TRBJ2-6	-	TGCGCCAGCAGCTTCACTAGCGGGAGGTCTCCTGGGGCCAACGTCCTGACTTTC	CASSFTSGRSPGANVLTF
TRBD1	TRBV25-1	TRBJ2-3	-	TGTGCCAGCAGTGAATATTACCGGACAGGGGGCGCAGATACGCAGTATTTT	CASSEYYRTGGADTQYF
TRBD2	TRBV29-1	TRBJ2-7	-	TGCAGCGTCCAGGGACTAGCGGGTCCCGGGTTCGAGCAGTACTTC	CSVQGLAGPGFEQYF
-	TRBV6-5	TRBJ2-3	-	TGTGCCAGCAGTTCCCAGTTAGCGGATACGCAGTATTTT	CASSSQLADTQYF
-	TRBV6-2/TRBV6-3	TRBJ2-6	-	TGTGCCAGCAGTTTTAACAGTTACTCTGGGGCCAACGTCCTGACTTTC	CASSFNSYSGANVLTF
TRBD1	TRBV6-5	TRBJ2-1	-	TGTGCCAGCAGTTCTCGCGGGACAGGGTTACACAATGAGCAGTTCTTC	CASSSRGTGLHNEQFF
TRBD1	TRBV5-1	TRBJ2-1	-	TGCGCCAGCAGCTATCGTCCCGGGACAGGGGACAATGAGCAGTTCTTC	CASSYRPGTGDNEQFF
TRBD1	TRBV27	TRBJ2-7	-	TGTGCCAGCAGTTTGGGAACGACAGGGGAAGGCGAGCAGTACTTC	CASSLGTTGEGEQYF
-	TRBV5-5	TRBJ2-2	-	TGTGCCAGCAGCTGGGAAACGGGACTCCTACCTAACACCGGGGAGCTGTTTTTT	CASSWETGLLPNTGELFF
-	TRBV15	TRBJ1-4	-	TGTGCCACCAGCAGAGATCCCGCTAATGAAAAACTGTTTTTT	CATSRDPANEKLFF
-	TRBV29-1	TRBJ2-5	-	TGCAGCGTTGCAGCTCAGGGCCAAGAGACCCAGTACTTC	CSVAAQGQETQYF
TRBD2	TRBV9	TRBJ2-6	few	TGTGCCAGCAGCGTAGTACTAGCGGGCCACCCCGGGGCCAACGTCCTGACTTTC	CASSVVLAGHPGANVLTF
TRBD1	TRBV11-2	TRBJ2-5	-	TGTGCCAGCAGCTTTACCGGGACAGGCGGAGAGACCCAGTACTTC	CASSFTGTGGETQYF
TRBD2	TRBV2	TRBJ2-1	-	TGTGCCAGCAGTGAAGTCGTACTAGCGGGAGTTATCAATGAGCAGTTCTTC	CASSEVVLAGVINEQFF
-	TRBV28	TRBJ1-1	once	TGTGCCAGCAGTTTAGTGGAGGAAAAGGTTGAAGCTTTCTTT	CASSLVEEKVEAFF
-	TRBV19	TRBJ1-1	-	TGTGCCAGTAGTACCCCTTGGGGGGTCACTGAAGCTTTCTTT	CASSTPWGVTEAFF
-	TRBV24-1	TRBJ2-2	-	TGTGCCACCAGAACAGGAGGGGTATCGCCCGGGGAGCTGTTTTTT	CATRTGGVSPGELFF
-	TRBV18	TRBJ2-7	-	TGTGCCAGCTCGAGGACCGGGACATTCTACGAGCAGTACTTC	CASSRTGTFYEQYF
TRBD2	TRBV5-1	TRBJ2-3	few	TGCGCCAGCAGCACTAGCGGGAGCGTGGATACGCAGTATTTT	CASSTSGSVDTQYF
-	TRBV2	TRBJ2-7	-	TGTGCCAGCAGTGGCGGACGGGGGAGCAACTACGAGCAGTACTTC	CASSGGRGSNYEQYF
TRBD1	TRBV3-1/TRBV3-2	TRBJ1-5	-	TGTGCCAGCGGGGGGACAGTCAGTCAGCCCCAGCATTTT	CASGGTVSQPQHF
TRBD2	TRBV5-6	TRBJ2-5	-	TGTGCCAGCAGCTCAACGGGGGGAGGTGGAGGGACCCAGTACTTC	CASSSTGGGGGTQYF
-	TRBV27	TRBJ1-2	-	TGTGCCAGCAGTTACAGGTCCGGGCGTGGCTACACCTTC	CASSYRSGRGYTF
-	TRBV19	TRBJ1-1	-	TGTGCCAGTCAACCCGGCGGGGGTGACACTGAAGCTTTCTTT	CASQPGGGDTEAFF
TRBD1	TRBV7-3	TRBJ2-7	-	TGTGCCAGCAGTTACTCCGGGACAGGGGTCTCCTACGAGCAGTACTTC	CASSYSGTGVSYEQYF
TRBD1	TRBV6-1	TRBJ1-1	-	TGTGCCAGCAGCCGAACGTCCGACAGGGGCACTGAAGCTTTCTTT	CASSRTSDRGTEAFF
TRBD1	TRBV5-1	TRBJ2-5	-	TGCGCCAGCAGGGACAGGGGGCGCGGGGAGACCCAGTACTTC	CASRDRGRGETQYF
-	TRBV5-6	TRBJ2-2	-	TGTGCCAGCGGAACCACTTGGCGGACCGGGGAGCTGTTTTTT	CASGTTWRTGELFF
TRBD2	TRBV10-3	TRBJ2-5	-	TGTGCCATCAGTGAGTCGAAGGGAGGGGAGACCCAGTACTTC	CAISESKGGETQYF
-	TRBV9	TRBJ2-1	-	TGTGCCAGCAGCACATACAATGAGCAGTTCTTC	CASSTYNEQFF
TRBD1	TRBV7-9	TRBJ1-1	-	TGTGCCAGCAGCCGCTCGACAGGGGGCAACAAAGCTTTCTTT	CASSRSTGGNKAFF
-	TRBV30	TRBJ2-1	-	TGTGCCTGGAGCGGGGGCGGGAGCTACAATGAGCAGTTCTTC	CAWSGGGSYNEQFF
TRBD1	TRBV28	TRBJ1-3	-	TGTGCCAGCAGTTTATTGACAGGGACTGGAAACACCATATATTTT	CASSLLTGTGNTIYF
-	TRBV3-1/TRBV3-2	TRBJ1-2	once	TGTGCCAGCAGCCTCCTATCGGGGGGCACGGGCTACACCTTC	CASSLLSGGTGYTF
TRBD2	TRBV7-9	TRBJ2-1	-	TGTGCCAGCAGCTTAAAGAGGACTAGCGGTGGTGATGAGCAGTTCTTC	CASSLKRTSGGDEQFF
TRBD1	TRBV30	TRBJ2-1	-	TGTGCCTGGAGTGTACAGGGGTTAGCAAATGAGCAGTTCTTC	CAWSVQGLANEQFF
-	TRBV10-3	TRBJ2-3	-	TGTGCCATCAGACTCGGGAGAGGGGGCACAGATACGCAGTATTTT	CAIRLGRGGTDTQYF
-	TRBV11-2	TRBJ2-2	-	TGTGCCAGCAGCTTTGGCAGGGGCGCTGGCACCGGGGAGCTGTTTTTT	CASSFGRGAGTGELFF
TRBD1	TRBV29-1	TRBJ2-2	-	TGCAGCGCTAACAGGGGGCAAACCGGGGAGCTGTTTTTT	CSANRGQTGELFF
-	TRBV21-1	TRBJ2-4	-	TGTGCCAGCAGTCACGAAAGTTCGGGTGTAGCCAAAAACATTCAGTACTTC	CASSHESSGVAKNIQYF
TRBD1	TRBV3-1/TRBV3-2	TRBJ2-5	few	TGTGCCAGCAGCAAAGGACAGGGAACTCTAGAGACCCAGTACTTC	CASSKGQGTLETQYF
-	TRBV6-2/TRBV6-3	TRBJ1-5	-	TGTGCCAGCAGTTACGCAGAGGGGCCCCAGCATTTT	CASSYAEGPQHF
TRBD2	TRBV28	TRBJ2-1	-	TGTGCCAGCGGGGGGAGCGGGAGCTCCTACAATGAGCAGTTCTTC	CASGGSGSSYNEQFF
TRBD2	TRBV5-1	TRBJ2-7	-	TGCGCCAGCAGCTTGACTAGCGGGAGGAATAGGTACGAGCAGTACTTC	CASSLTSGRNRYEQYF